These 10 T cell receptor beta chains share one sample of origin, sequenced in a study of regulatory T cells in long-lasting Graves disease. TCR beta libraries were built with iRepertoire HTBI primers and Arm-PCR of CDR3 regions. TCRdb analysed the multiplex PCR reads with MiXCR anew, one entry per CDR3 protein. Among over 300,000 distinct CDR3 sequences listed, 15% to 18% were seen once. Stated time point: newly diagnosed GD, antithyroid drugs for less than 3 months. Extracted PBMC RNA gave rise to the TCR library. Source: peripheral blood mononuclear cells (PBMCs), taken at new diagnosis, from a patient treated with antithyroid drugs. The source is a female donor with Graves disease.

The table lists this clonotype with many counts. Compared with germline, one end of the junction differs, possibly owing to a read error. The V call is TRBV7-2, the J call TRBJ2-2; 11 nucleotides line up with TRBD2. The CDR3 totals 16 residues. Germline values: CDR1 SGHTA, CDR2 FQGNSA. CDR3 loop: CASSQELAGGTGELFF. CDR3 sequence (DNA): TGCGCCAGCAGCCAAGAGTTAGCGGGGGGGACCGGGGAGCTGTTTTTT.

This clonotype was counted at least ten times. This chain links TRBV9 with TRBJ1-1, with D possibly matching TRBD1 (6 bases). The CDR3 length is 16 residues. Trimming took off 3 bases at V and 1 base at J, with 16 bases between the two ends. CDR1 and CDR2 from the germline V gene are SGDLS and YYNGEE. CDR3: CASSGLGGRSNTEAFF. CDR3 DNA sequence: TGTGCCAGCAGCGGTCTTGGGGGGCGATCGAACACTGAAGCTTTCTTT.

Regarding this clonotype: A far larger clone is one nucleotide away, so this likely arose from a read error. V is TRBV11-1 and J is TRBJ2-5; 9 bases are shared with TRBD1. Germline lookup yields CDR1 SGHAT and CDR2 FQDESV (reference sequence). CDR3 size: 17 residues. Germline trimming cut 6 bases from V and 5 bases from J; bases unmatched to any gene: 16. CDR3 sequence reads: CASRQRSGTGQHETQYF. The CDR3 DNA follows: TGTGCCAGCAGACAGAGATCGGGGACAGGGCAACATGAGACCCAGTACTTC.

The V gene is TRBV4-1, the J gene TRBJ2-7, with unresolved D. Trimming shortened V by 6 bases and J by 0 bases, and 15 bases separated the two germline ends. Germline V gene data show CDR1 as MGHRA and CDR2 as YSYEKL. The CDR3 runs to 15 residues. The CDR3 sequence: CASRVSKLSSYEQYF. In nucleotides, the CDR3 is TGCGCCAGCAGAGTCTCGAAATTGAGCTCCTACGAGCAGTACTTC.

V is TRBV19 and J is TRBJ2-3, with TRBD1 as a possible D gene (6 bases). The J call may be incorrect, as the DNA end agrees better with TRBJ2-7. The V gene's germline CDR1 is LNHDA and CDR2 SQIVND (reference sequence). The CDR3 contains 14 residues. For the CDR3, the DNA is TGTGCCAGTAGTATCGCGGACAGAAGCTACGAGCAGTACTTC. This codes for CASSIADRSYEQYF.

This clonotype was observed a handful of times. This may arise from a read error, as a much more abundant clone is one base away. The chain recombines TRBV5-1 with TRBJ1-1; D gene ambiguous. Germline values: CDR1 SGHRS, CDR2 YFSETQ. V lost 10 bases to trimming and J lost 5 bases, with 21 bases between them. The CDR3 consists of 14 residues. The CDR3 DNA reads TGCGCCGGCAAGATCGGTCCTCCCGGAACTGAAGCTTTCTTT. As protein: CAGKIGPPGTEAFF.

Comments on this clonotype: Since a much larger clone is just one base distant, this may be a read error. The chain couples TRBV11-3 to TRBJ2-3, with unresolved D. The germline V gene has CDR1 SGHNT and CDR2 YENEEA. V dropped 2 bases and J dropped 2 bases, with 5 bases sitting between them. The CDR3 consists of 13 residues. The CDR3 bases are TGTGCCAGCAGCTTAATCCTCACAGATACGCAGTATTTT. It specifies CASSLILTDTQYF.

CDR3: CASSDDPRLSYTF. The CDR3 nucleotides are TGTGCCAGCAGTGACGACCCCAGGTTGAGCTACACCTTC. The rearrangement links TRBV25-1 to TRBJ1-2; D is ambiguous. The V end was cut by 3 bases, the J end by 9 bases, with 14 bases between. The CDR3 has 13 amino acids. CDR1 and CDR2 (germline): MGHDK, SYGVNS.

At least ten counts were recorded for this clonotype. This sequence joins TRBV12-3 or TRBV12-4 and TRBJ2-7; TRBD1 agrees at 9 bases. V lost 2 bases, J lost 4 bases, and 3 bases stayed unmatched. The CDR3 spans 14 residues. CDR3 in amino acids: CASSLIQGAYEQYF. CDR3 bases: TGTGCCAGCAGTTTAATACAGGGGGCATACGAGCAGTACTTC.

This chain connects TRBV10-3 to TRBJ1-3; D is unclear. This CDR3 is 11 amino acids long. From germline, CDR1 is ENHRY and CDR2 SYGVKD. With 6 bases removed from V and 12 bases from J, the gap between germline ends came to 12 bases. The CDR3 DNA follows: TGTGCCATCAGCGTGGGCACCGGCATATATTTT. Its translation: CAISVGTGIYF.